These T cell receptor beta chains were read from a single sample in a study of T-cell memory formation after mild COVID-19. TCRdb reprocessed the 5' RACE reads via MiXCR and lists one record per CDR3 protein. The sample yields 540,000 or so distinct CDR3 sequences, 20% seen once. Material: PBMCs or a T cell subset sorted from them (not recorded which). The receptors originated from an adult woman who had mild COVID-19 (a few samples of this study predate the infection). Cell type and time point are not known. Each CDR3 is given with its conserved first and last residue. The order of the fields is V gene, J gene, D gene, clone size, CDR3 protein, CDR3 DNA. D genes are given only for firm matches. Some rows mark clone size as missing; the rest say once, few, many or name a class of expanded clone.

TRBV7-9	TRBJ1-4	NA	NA	CASSPGTLKGEKLFF	TGTGCCAGCAGCCCCGGGACATTAAAGGGGGAAAAACTGTTTTTT
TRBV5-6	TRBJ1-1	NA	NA	CASSLVLAGLVSTEAFF	TGTGCCAGCAGCTTGGTATTGGCAGGGTTAGTTAGCACTGAAGCTTTCTTT
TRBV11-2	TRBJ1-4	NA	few	CASSHLSRREKLFF	TGTGCCAGCAGCCACCTATCCCGTAGGGAAAAACTGTTTTTT
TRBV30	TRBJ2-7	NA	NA	CAWSVVTGLLYEQYF	TGTGCCTGGAGTGTAGTCACGGGGCTTTTATACGAGCAGTACTTC
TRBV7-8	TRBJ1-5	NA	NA	CASSLEATQRRPQHF	TGTGCCAGCAGCTTAGAGGCAACCCAAAGGCGGCCCCAGCATTTT
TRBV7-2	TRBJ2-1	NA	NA	CASSLGTLRGYEQFF	TGTGCCAGCAGCTTAGGGACATTACGTGGCTATGAGCAGTTCTTC
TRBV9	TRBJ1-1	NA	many	CASSPRQMNTEAFF	TGTGCCAGCAGCCCTAGACAGATGAACACTGAAGCTTTCTTT
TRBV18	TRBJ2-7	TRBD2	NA	CASSPSIPGLAYRYEQYF	TGTGCCAGCTCACCATCAATCCCGGGACTAGCTTACCGGTACGAGCAGTACTTC
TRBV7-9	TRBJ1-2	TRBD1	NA	CASSPTGAGGYTF	TGTGCCAGCAGCCCTACAGGGGCCGGGGGCTACACCTTC
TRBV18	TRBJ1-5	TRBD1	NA	CASSPRQGGQPQHF	TGTGCCAGCTCTCCGAGACAGGGAGGACAGCCCCAGCATTTT
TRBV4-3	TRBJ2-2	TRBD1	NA	CASSQATGGAGTGELFF	TGCGCCAGCAGCCAAGCTACAGGGGGCGCCGGGACCGGGGAGCTGTTTTTT
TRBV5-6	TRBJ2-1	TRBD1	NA	CASCKVDRDMDEQFF	TGTGCCAGCTGTAAAGTGGACAGGGATATGGATGAGCAGTTCTTC
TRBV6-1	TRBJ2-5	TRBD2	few	CASTVTSGVQETQYF	TGTGCCAGCACGGTGACTAGCGGGGTCCAAGAGACCCAGTACTTC
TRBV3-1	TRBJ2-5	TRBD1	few	CASSQLGQGTRETQYF	TGTGCCAGCAGCCAATTGGGACAGGGGACGAGGGAGACCCAGTACTTC
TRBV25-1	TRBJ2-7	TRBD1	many	CASREGQGPYEQYF	TGTGCCAGCAGAGAGGGACAGGGCCCATACGAGCAGTACTTC
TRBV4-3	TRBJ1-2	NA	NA	CASSQAIDTANYGYTF	TGCGCCAGCAGCCAAGCTATCGACACAGCTAACTATGGCTACACCTTC
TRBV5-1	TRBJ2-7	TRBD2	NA	CASSFRTSGDRYEQYF	TGCGCCAGCAGCTTTCGGACTAGCGGGGATCGCTACGAGCAGTACTTC
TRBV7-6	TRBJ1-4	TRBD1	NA	CASSLGQGEYEKLFF	TGTGCCAGCAGCTTAGGACAGGGAGAATATGAAAAACTGTTTTTT
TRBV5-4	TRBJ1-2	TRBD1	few	CASSRDRESGYTF	TGTGCCAGCAGCCGGGACAGGGAATCAGGCTACACCTTC
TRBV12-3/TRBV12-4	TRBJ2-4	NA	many	CASSFGESDIQYF	TGTGCCAGCAGTTTCGGCGAGTCGGACATTCAGTACTTC
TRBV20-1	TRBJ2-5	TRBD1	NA	CSATNGTEETQCF	TGCAGTGCTACTAATGGGACAGAGGAGACCCAGTGCTTC
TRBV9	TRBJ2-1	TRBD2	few	CASSVFGLAGTYNEQFF	TGTGCCAGCAGCGTCTTTGGACTAGCGGGGACCTACAATGAGCAGTTCTTC
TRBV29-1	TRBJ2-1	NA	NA	CSVVFGTPGFSEQFF	TGCAGCGTTGTATTCGGGACGCCAGGGTTTTCTGAGCAGTTCTTC
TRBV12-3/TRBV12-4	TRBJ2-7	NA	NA	CASSSQTGSPYEQYF	TGTGCCAGCAGTTCCCAAACGGGATCCCCCTACGAGCAGTACTTC
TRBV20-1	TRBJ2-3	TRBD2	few	CSASPTSGSALDF	TGCAGTGCTAGCCCGACTAGCGGGAGCGCCCTCGATTTT
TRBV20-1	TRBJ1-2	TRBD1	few	CSAKGQGAASIYGYTF	TGCAGTGCTAAAGGACAGGGAGCGGCCAGTATCTATGGCTACACCTTC
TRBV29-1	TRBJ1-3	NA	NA	CSVEDPRGGSSGNTIYF	TGCAGCGTTGAAGACCCTCGAGGGGGGAGCTCTGGAAACACCATATATTTT
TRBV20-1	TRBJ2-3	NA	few	CSARPGATDTQYF	TGCAGTGCTAGGCCGGGGGCTACAGATACGCAGTATTTT
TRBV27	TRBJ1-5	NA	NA	CASSLTTGLSNQPQHF	TGTGCCAGCAGCCTAACGACAGGTCTTAGCAATCAGCCCCAGCATTTT
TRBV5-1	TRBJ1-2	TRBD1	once	CASSEGQRYYGYTF	TGCGCCAGCAGCGAGGGACAGCGATACTATGGCTACACCTTC
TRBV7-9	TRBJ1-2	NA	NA	CASSFRAPGHGYTF	TGTGCCAGCAGCTTCCGGGCCCCGGGGCATGGCTACACCTTC
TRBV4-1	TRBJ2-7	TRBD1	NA	CASSRQTGGAYEQYF	TGCGCCAGCAGCCGACAGACAGGGGGCGCCTACGAGCAGTACTTC
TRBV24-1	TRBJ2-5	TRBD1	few	CATSPGQGASGETQYF	TGTGCCACCAGCCCGGGACAGGGGGCCTCAGGAGAGACCCAGTACTTC
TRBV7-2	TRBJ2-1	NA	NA	CASSFLQGDEQFF	TGTGCCAGCAGCTTCCTGCAGGGTGATGAGCAGTTCTTC
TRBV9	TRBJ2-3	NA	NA	CASSVLNTDTQYF	TGTGCCAGCAGCGTCCTAAACACAGATACGCAGTATTTT
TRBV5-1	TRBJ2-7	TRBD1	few	CASSRTGQPYEQYF	TGCGCCAGCAGCCGAACGGGACAGCCCTACGAGCAGTACTTC
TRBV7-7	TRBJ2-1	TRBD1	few	CASSLYRGKNEQFF	TGTGCCAGCAGCCTCTACAGGGGGAAGAATGAGCAGTTCTTC
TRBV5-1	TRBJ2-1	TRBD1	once	CASSTGQGGTNEQFF	TGCGCCAGCAGCACGGGACAGGGGGGGACCAATGAGCAGTTCTTC
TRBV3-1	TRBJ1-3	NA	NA	CASSLAGVGNTIYF	TGTGCCAGCAGCCTGGCGGGTGTTGGAAACACCATATATTTT
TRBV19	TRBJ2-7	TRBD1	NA	CASSIVVDRGYEQYF	TGTGCCAGTAGTATCGTCGTTGACAGGGGTTACGAGCAGTACTTC
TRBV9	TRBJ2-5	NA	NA	CASSKRETQYF	TGTGCCAGCAGCAAGAGAGAGACCCAGTACTTC
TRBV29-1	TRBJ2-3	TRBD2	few	CSVVPREGGTDTQYF	TGCAGCGTTGTTCCCAGGGAGGGAGGCACAGATACGCAGTATTTT
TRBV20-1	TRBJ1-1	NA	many	CSAPRTRMNTEAFF	TGCAGTGCTCCTAGGACAAGGATGAACACTGAAGCTTTCTTT
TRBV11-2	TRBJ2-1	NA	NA	CASSLDTYRLAHYSDEQFF	TGTGCCAGCAGCTTAGATACTTATAGGCTAGCGCACTATTCCGATGAGCAGTTCTTC
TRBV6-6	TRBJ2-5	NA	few	CASSYYVGMETQYF	TGTGCCAGCAGTTACTACGTTGGAATGGAGACCCAGTACTTC
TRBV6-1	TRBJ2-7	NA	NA	CASTEGGLYEQYF	TGTGCCAGCACCGAGGGGGGCCTCTACGAGCAGTACTTC
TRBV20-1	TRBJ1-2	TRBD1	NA	CSAKPGQGNYGYTF	TGCAGTGCTAAGCCGGGACAGGGGAACTATGGCTACACCTTC
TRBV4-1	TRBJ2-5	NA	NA	CASSQDADTGLETQYF	TGCGCCAGCAGCCAAGATGCTGACACCGGGTTAGAGACCCAGTACTTC
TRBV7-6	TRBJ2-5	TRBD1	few	CASSPFGQGGETQYF	TGTGCCAGCAGCCCCTTCGGACAGGGAGGAGAGACCCAGTACTTC
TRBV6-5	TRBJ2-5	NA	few	CASSYILQGGQETQYF	TGTGCCAGCAGTTACATCCTACAGGGAGGGCAAGAGACCCAGTACTTC
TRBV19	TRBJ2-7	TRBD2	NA	CASSMTSGYEQYF	TGTGCCAGTAGTATGACTAGCGGGTACGAGCAGTACTTC
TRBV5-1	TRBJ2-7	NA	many	CASSLMPGLSSYEQYF	TGCGCCAGCAGCTTGATGCCGGGACTGAGCTCCTACGAGCAGTACTTC
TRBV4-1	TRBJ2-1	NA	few	CASSQEISFDEQFF	TGCGCCAGCAGCCAAGAAATTTCTTTCGATGAGCAGTTCTTC
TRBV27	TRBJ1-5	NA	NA	CASRALYSNQPQHF	TGTGCCAGCAGGGCTCTATATAGCAATCAGCCCCAGCATTTT